This T cell receptor (beta chain) was found in a study of Graves' ophthalmopathy and Graves' hyperthyroidism. Study in general: Ahead of any treatment, peripheral blood was obtained at the initial diagnosis.

Exclusion criteria comprised other autoimmune diseases, uncontrolled infections, pregnancy or lactation in patients. The CDR3 runs to 15 residues. In germline, CDR1 is SGHTA, CDR2 FQGNSA. Amplifying from RNA transcripts, the study obtained TCR beta CDR3 regions. Second-round multiplex PCR followed a first-round RT-PCR using HTBI primers. TCRdb called the multiplex PCR reads again in MiXCR, with one record for every CDR3 protein. The sample shows hundreds of thousands of distinct CDR3 sequences, just over 40% of them seen only once. Study-wide results and caveats: With just over 70% sensitivity and over 72% specificity, the model predicted ophthalmopathy progression.

Concerning this clonotype itself: Its antigen remains unknown. The junction does not match germline at one end; this may be a read error.

The specimen sequenced was peripheral blood. This TCR was sampled from an adult man with Graves' ophthalmopathy. The chain combines TRBV7-2 with TRBJ1-4; no reliable D call. CDR3: CVSSLAATANEKLFF. CDR3 in DNA: TGTGTCAGCAGCTTGGCGGCGACGGCTAATGAAAAACTGTTTTTT. Combining the CDR3 with reference TRBV7-2 and TRBJ1-4 gives the whole variable domain GAGVSQSPSNKVTEKGKDVELRCDPISGHTALYWYRQSLGQGLEFLIYFQGNSAPDKSGLPSDRFSAERTGGSVSTLTIQRTQQEDSAVYLCVSSLAATANEKLFFGSGTQLSVL.